A single sample gave rise to the 19 T cell receptor beta chains below, sequenced in a study of OX40 agonist ivuxolimab in advanced cancers. Some clones are missing from TCRdb's copy, which holds only in-frame ones; the method was immunoSEQ multiplex PCR. The sample shows roughly 90,000 clones, around nine tenths of them seen only once. The sequencing here drew on CD4+ or CD8+ T cells sorted from blood, taken in a trial of the OX40 agonist ivuxolimab. Receptors were obtained from an adult with an advanced solid tumor such as melanoma, head and neck, liver or kidney cancer.

This sequence joins TRBV6-1 and TRBJ2-7; D is possibly TRBD2 (5 bases). Germline CDR1 and CDR2: MNHNS and SASEGT. The CDR3 is made up of 14 amino acids. The germline V and J ends were trimmed by 2 bases and 3 bases, with 11 bases remaining between them. As DNA, the CDR3 is TGTGCCAGCAGTGAATCCACTGGAGGCTACGAGCAGTACTTC. This gives the protein CASSESTGGYEQYF.

The V call is TRBV7-9, the J call TRBJ2-1, with 12 positions matching TRBD2. The CDR3 is made up of 17 amino acids. V was pared by 6 bases and J by 6 bases, with 12 bases of the junction left unmatched. CDR1 SEHNR and CDR2 FQNEAQ come from the germline V gene (reference sequence). In nucleotides, the CDR3 is TGTGCCAGCAGTCCCTTGCTAGCGGGAGGGCCAATCAATGAGCAGTTCTTC. Amino acids: CASSPLLAGGPINEQFF.

This chain joins TRBV9 and TRBJ2-1; D is perhaps TRBD2 (5 bases). The CDR3 spans 14 residues. Germline-derived CDR1 and CDR2 are SGDLS and YYNGEE. V was clipped by 3 bases and J by 8 bases, with 15 bases between them. This CDR3 is CASSDLDYVHEQFF. CDR3 in DNA: TGTGCCAGCAGCGACCTCGACTACGTCCATGAGCAGTTCTTC.

This chain joins TRBV7-3 and TRBJ2-1; 10 bases fit TRBD2. The CDR3 has 15 amino acids. Germline-derived CDR1 and CDR2 are SGHTA and FQGTGA. V lost 5 bases and J lost 4; bases outside the gene matches: 5. The CDR3 DNA reads as TGTGCCAGCAGCCGAATAGCGGGGGGATACAATGAGCAGTTCTTC. Translating it yields CASSRIAGGYNEQFF.

The chain joins TRBV29-1 to TRBJ1-5; tentative D call: TRBD1 (5 bases). The germline gives CDR1 SQVTM, CDR2 ANQGSEA. There are 13 residues in the CDR3. Trimming took off 4 bases at V and 2 bases at J, with 9 bases between the two ends. The CDR3 spells CSVVSGGNQPQHF. CDR3 bases: TGCAGCGTTGTTTCGGGGGGCAATCAGCCCCAGCATTTT.

This clone is a singleton in its sample. The V gene is TRBV7-8, the J gene TRBJ1-5, with 7 nucleotides matching TRBD1. The CDR3 is 16 amino acids. The germline V gene encodes CDR1 SGHVS and CDR2 FQNEAQ. V was clipped by 5 bases and J by 3 bases; unmatched bases: 10. CDR3 in amino acids: CASSIDGTANNQPQHF. CDR3 sequence (DNA): TGTGCCAGCAGCATAGACGGGACAGCGAACAATCAGCCCCAGCATTTT.

This clone was recorded only once. The rearrangement uses TRBV9 and TRBJ2-2; the match to TRBD1 covers 7 bases. Looked up from germline, CDR1 is SGDLS and CDR2 is YYNGEE. Trimming removed 0 bases from V and 7 bases from J; junction bases left unmatched: 6. The length of the CDR3 is 15 residues. The DNA of the CDR3 is TGTGCCAGCAGCGTAGACAGGGGCGGAATCGGGGAGCTGTTTTTT. Amino acid sequence: CASSVDRGGIGELFF.

The V gene is TRBV4-2, the J gene TRBJ1-3; 9 bases line up with TRBD1. The CDR3 extends over 17 amino acids. From germline, CDR1 is LGHNA and CDR2 YNFKEQ. V trimming: 4 bases; J trimming: 0 bases; junction bases outside the gene matches: 7. This CDR3 reads CASSLGQGTRSGNTIYF. The CDR3 DNA follows: TGTGCCAGCAGCCTTGGACAGGGGACCCGCTCTGGAAACACCATATATTTT.

V is TRBV19 and J is TRBJ1-1; D unresolved. Trimming pared 6 bases from V and 1 base from J, leaving 15 bases between. The CDR3 spans 15 residues. CDR1 and CDR2 (germline): LNHDA, SQIVND (reference sequence). The CDR3 here is CASSDKKVPNTEAFF. CDR3 sequence (DNA): TGTGCCAGTAGCGACAAAAAGGTCCCGAACACTGAAGCTTTCTTT. Based on the CDR3 plus reference TRBV19 and TRBJ1-1, the full variable domain is DGGITQSPKYLFRKEGQNVTLSCEQNLNHDAMYWYRQDPGQGLRLIYYSQIVNDFQKGDIAEGYSVSREKKESFPLTVTSAQKNPTAFYLCASSDKKVPNTEAFFGQGTRLTVV.

This clone is a singleton in its sample. This rearrangement joins TRBV18 to TRBJ2-3, with 7 bases lining up with TRBD2. Germline loops: CDR1 KGHSH, CDR2 LQKENI. V was pared by 5 bases and J by 3 bases, with 5 bases of the junction left unmatched. The CDR3 contains 14 residues. This CDR3 is CASSSGAGTDTQYF. DNA of the CDR3: TGTGCCAGCTCAAGCGGGGCGGGGACAGATACGCAGTATTTT. Combining the CDR3 with reference TRBV18 and TRBJ2-3 gives the whole variable domain NAGVMQNPRHLVRRRGQEARLRCSPMKGHSHVYWYRQLPEEGLKFMVYLQKENIIDESGMPKERFSAEFPKEGPSILRIQQVVRGDSAAYFCASSSGAGTDTQYFGPGTRLTVL.

The chain links TRBV9 to TRBJ2-5; 8 nucleotides match TRBD2. The CDR3 has 14 residues. The germline V gene has CDR1 SGDLS and CDR2 YYNGEE. J was trimmed by 4 bases and V by 3 bases; bases with no gene match: 5. The CDR3 DNA reads as TGTGCCAGCAGCGAGAGCGGGAGAGGAGAGACCCAGTACTTC. This encodes CASSESGRGETQYF.

The count of this clone is one. The J gene is TRBJ2-1, the V gene TRBV11-2; D call uncertain. This CDR3 is 14 amino acids long. Germline CDR1 SGHAT, CDR2 FQNNGV. Trimming pared 5 bases from V and 4 bases from J, leaving 12 bases between. The CDR3 here is CASSTRTRYNEQFF. Written as DNA, the CDR3 is TGTGCCAGCAGCACCCGGACCAGATACAATGAGCAGTTCTTC. The variable domain in full, completed from reference TRBV11-2 and TRBJ2-1, reads EAGVAQSPRYKIIEKRQSVAFWCNPISGHATLYWYQQILGQGPKLLIQFQNNGVVDDSQLPKDRFSAERLKGVDSTLKIQPAKLEDSAVYLCASSTRTRYNEQFFGPGTRLTVL.

The chain employs TRBV4-1 and TRBJ2-3; D is undetermined. Germline V gives CDR1 MGHRA, CDR2 YSYEKL. The CDR3 is 14 amino acids. V was clipped by 0 bases and J by 6 bases, with 10 bases between them. The CDR3 spells CASSQEPIEDTQYF. CDR3 nucleotides: TGCGCCAGCAGCCAAGAACCCATAGAGGATACGCAGTATTTT.

The rearrangement joins TRBV6-6 to TRBJ1-1, with D possibly TRBD1 on 6 matching bases. Germline V gene lookup returns CDR1 MNHNY and CDR2 SVGAGI (reference sequence). V was shortened by 2 bases and J by 4 bases, with 14 bases between the two germline ends. The CDR3 sequence is 15 residues long. The CDR3 sequence is CASSYGDRTITEAFF. The CDR3, as DNA: TGTGCCAGCAGTTACGGCGACAGGACCATCACTGAAGCTTTCTTT.

V and J are TRBV19 and TRBJ2-7, with unresolved D. Germline V gives CDR1 LNHDA, CDR2 SQIVND (reference sequence). The CDR3 contains 14 residues. V lost 3 bases to trimming and J lost 2 bases, with 11 bases between them. CDR3 DNA sequence: TGTGCCAGTAGTATTGAGTACGGCACCTACGAGCAGTACTTC. Translation gives CASSIEYGTYEQYF.

V and J are TRBV4-2 and TRBJ2-2; 7 bases fit TRBD1. The CDR3 loop spans 14 amino acids. Trimming removed 6 bases from V and 7 bases from J; junction bases left unmatched: 8. CDR1 and CDR2 (germline): LGHNA, YNFKEQ. CDR3 protein: CASRKDRDGGELFF. The CDR3 DNA reads as TGTGCCAGCAGGAAAGACAGGGATGGCGGGGAGCTGTTTTTT.

J is TRBJ1-1 and V is TRBV27; the D is unclear. The ends were cut back, 10 bases at V and 1 base at J, with 13 bases in the middle. The CDR3 is 13 residues long. Germline lookup yields CDR1 MNHEY and CDR2 SMNVEV (reference sequence). This chain's CDR3 is CATLHPGNTEAFF. For the CDR3, the DNA is TGTGCCACTCTTCATCCAGGGAACACTGAAGCTTTCTTT.

The chain recombines TRBV15 with TRBJ2-2; D possibly corresponds to TRBD2 (7 bases). V lost 0 bases, J lost 0 bases, and 14 bases lay in between. The CDR3 spans 18 residues. Germline assignment: CDR1 LNHNV and CDR2 YYDKDF (reference sequence). DNA for the CDR3: TGTGCCACCAGCAGAGATAGGGGGGGCAACGCGAACACCGGGGAGCTGTTTTTT. Amino acid sequence: CATSRDRGGNANTGELFF.

This clone was recorded at least ten times. The rearrangement uses TRBV5-1 and TRBJ1-1; D remains unclear. Germline assignment: CDR1 SGHRS and CDR2 YFSETQ. V lost 4 bases and J lost 7, with 17 bases in between. The CDR3 sequence is 14 residues long. As DNA, the CDR3 is TGCGCCAGCAGCATAAATACCGGTAGGCATGAAGCTTTCTTT. Its protein product is CASSINTGRHEAFF.